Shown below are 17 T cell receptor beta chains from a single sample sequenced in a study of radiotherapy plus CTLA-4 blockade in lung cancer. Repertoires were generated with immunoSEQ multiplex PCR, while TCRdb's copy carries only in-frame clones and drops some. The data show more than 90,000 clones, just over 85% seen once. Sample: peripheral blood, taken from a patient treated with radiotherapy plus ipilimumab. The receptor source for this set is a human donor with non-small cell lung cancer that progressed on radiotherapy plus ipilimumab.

The CDR3 DNA reads TGTGCCAGCAGCTTTGGCGTACAGAGGGAGCAGTACTTC. Translation: CASSFGVQREQYF. This rearrangement joins TRBV11-3 to TRBJ2-7; D not certain. Looked up from germline, CDR1 is SGHNT and CDR2 is YENEEA. With 3 bases removed from V and 7 bases from J, the gap between germline ends came to 13 bases. CDR3 length equals 13 residues.

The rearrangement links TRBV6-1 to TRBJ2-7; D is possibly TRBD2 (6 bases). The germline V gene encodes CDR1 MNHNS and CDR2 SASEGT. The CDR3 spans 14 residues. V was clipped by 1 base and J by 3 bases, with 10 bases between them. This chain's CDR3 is CASSEGWRGYEQYF. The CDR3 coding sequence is TGTGCCAGCAGTGAAGGATGGAGGGGCTACGAGCAGTACTTC.

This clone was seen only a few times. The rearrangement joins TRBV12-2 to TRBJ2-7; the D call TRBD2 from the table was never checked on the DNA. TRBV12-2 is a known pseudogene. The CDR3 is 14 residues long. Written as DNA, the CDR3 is TGTGCAAGTCGCTCAGAGACTAGTCCCTACGAGCAGTACTTC. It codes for CASRSETSPYEQYF.

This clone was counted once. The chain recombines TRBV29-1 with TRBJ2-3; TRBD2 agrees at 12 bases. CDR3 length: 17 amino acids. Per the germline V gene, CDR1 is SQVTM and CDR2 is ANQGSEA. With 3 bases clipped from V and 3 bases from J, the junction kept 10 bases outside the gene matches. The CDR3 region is CSVEGIWTSGKTDTQYF. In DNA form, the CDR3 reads TGCAGCGTTGAGGGGATCTGGACTAGCGGGAAGACAGATACGCAGTATTTT.

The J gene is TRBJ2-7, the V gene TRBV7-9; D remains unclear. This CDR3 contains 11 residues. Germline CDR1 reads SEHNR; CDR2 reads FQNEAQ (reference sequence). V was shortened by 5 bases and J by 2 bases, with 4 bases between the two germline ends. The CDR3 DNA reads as TGTGCCAGCAGCCTCACCTACGAGCAGTACTTC. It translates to CASSLTYEQYF.

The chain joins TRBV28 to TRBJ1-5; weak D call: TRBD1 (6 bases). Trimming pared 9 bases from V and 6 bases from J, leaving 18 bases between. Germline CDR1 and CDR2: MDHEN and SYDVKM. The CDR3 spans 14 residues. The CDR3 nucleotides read TGTGCCAGTAACAGGGCAAGCTGGTCTCAGCCCCAGCATTTT. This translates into CASNRASWSQPQHF. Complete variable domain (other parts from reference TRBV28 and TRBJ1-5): DVKVTQSSRYLVKRTGEKVFLECVQDMDHENMFWYRQDPGLGLRLIYFSYDVKMKEKGDIPEGYSVSREKKERFSLILESASTNQTSMYLCASNRASWSQPQHFGDGTRLSIL.

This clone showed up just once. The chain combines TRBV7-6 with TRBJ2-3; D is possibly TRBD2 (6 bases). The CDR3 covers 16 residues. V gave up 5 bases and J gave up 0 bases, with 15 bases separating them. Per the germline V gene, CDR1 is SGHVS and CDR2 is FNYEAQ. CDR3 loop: CASSTRGGASTDTQYF. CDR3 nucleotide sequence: TGTGCCAGCAGCACTAGGGGCGGGGCTAGCACAGATACGCAGTATTTT.

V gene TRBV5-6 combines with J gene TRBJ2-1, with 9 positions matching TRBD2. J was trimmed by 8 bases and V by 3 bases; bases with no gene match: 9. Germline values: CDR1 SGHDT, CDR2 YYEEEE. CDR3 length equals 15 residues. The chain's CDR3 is CASSSLAGAGHEQFF. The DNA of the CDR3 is TGTGCCAGCAGCTCCTTAGCGGGAGCGGGGCATGAGCAGTTCTTC.

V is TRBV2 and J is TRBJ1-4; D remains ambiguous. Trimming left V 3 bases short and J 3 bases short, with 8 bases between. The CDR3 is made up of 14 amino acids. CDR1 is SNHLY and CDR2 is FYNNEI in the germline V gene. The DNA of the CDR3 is TGTGCCAGCAGTGACACAGAAGCTAATGAAAAACTGTTTTTT. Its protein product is CASSDTEANEKLFF.

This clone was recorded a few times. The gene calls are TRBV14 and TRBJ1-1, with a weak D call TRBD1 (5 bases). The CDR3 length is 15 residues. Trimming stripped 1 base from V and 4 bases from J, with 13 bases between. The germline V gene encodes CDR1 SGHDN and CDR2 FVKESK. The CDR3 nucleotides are TGTGCCAGCAGCCAAGTAAAGGGGTCTGTCACTGAAGCTTTCTTT. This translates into CASSQVKGSVTEAFF.

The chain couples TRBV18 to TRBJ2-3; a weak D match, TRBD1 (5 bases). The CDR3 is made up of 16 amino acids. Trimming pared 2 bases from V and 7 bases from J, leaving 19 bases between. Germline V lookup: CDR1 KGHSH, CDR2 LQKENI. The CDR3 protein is CASSPGALRRLNTQYF. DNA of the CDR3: TGTGCCAGCTCACCAGGGGCTTTAAGAAGACTTAATACGCAGTATTTT. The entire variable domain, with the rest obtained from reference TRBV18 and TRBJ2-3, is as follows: NAGVMQNPRHLVRRRGQEARLRCSPMKGHSHVYWYRQLPEEGLKFMVYLQKENIIDESGMPKERFSAEFPKEGPSILRIQQVVRGDSAAYFCASSPGALRRLNTQYFGPGTRLTVL.

Here the CDR3 DNA reads TGTGCCAGAAGCTTGGCTCTCGGGGGGCGTCCACCCGACAGGCACAATGAGCAGTTCTTC. Translation gives CARSLALGGRPPDRHNEQFF. This rearrangement joins TRBV5-3 to TRBJ2-1, with D possibly matching TRBD2 (7 bases). TRBV5-3 qualifies as an ORF whose function is uncertain. Trimming left V 0 bases short and J 5 bases short, with 27 bases between. This CDR3 is built from 20 residues.

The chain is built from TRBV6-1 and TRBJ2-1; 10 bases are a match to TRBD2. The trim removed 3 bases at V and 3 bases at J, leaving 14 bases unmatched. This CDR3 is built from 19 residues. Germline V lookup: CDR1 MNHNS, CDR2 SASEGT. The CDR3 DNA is TGTGCCAGCAGTGATTATAAGGCTAGCGGGAGAGTCCACTACAATGAGCAGTTCTTC. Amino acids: CASSDYKASGRVHYNEQFF.

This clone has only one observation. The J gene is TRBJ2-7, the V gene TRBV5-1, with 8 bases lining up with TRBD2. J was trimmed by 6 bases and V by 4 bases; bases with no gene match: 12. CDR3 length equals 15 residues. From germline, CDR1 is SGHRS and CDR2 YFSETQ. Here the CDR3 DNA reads TGCGCCAGCAGCAACGTAGCGGGGAGTGTGGGCGAGCAGTACTTC. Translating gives CASSNVAGSVGEQYF.

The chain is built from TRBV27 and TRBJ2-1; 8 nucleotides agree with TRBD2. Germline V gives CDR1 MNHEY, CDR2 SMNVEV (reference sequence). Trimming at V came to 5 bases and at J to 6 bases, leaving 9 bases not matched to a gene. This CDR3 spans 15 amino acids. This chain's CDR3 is CASSLISGGPNEQFF. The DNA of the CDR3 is TGTGCCAGCAGTCTGATCAGCGGGGGACCCAATGAGCAGTTCTTC.

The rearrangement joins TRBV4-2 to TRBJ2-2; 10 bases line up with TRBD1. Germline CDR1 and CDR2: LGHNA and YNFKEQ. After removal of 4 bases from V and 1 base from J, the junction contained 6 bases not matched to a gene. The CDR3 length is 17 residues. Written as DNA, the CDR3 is TGTGCCAGCAGCCCTATAGGACAGGGGGTGAACACCGGGGAGCTGTTTTTT. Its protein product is CASSPIGQGVNTGELFF.

The CDR3, as DNA: TGTGCCAGCAGTCAGGACCTGGGGGATTCACCCCTCCACTTT. Residues: CASSQDLGDSPLHF. This chain joins TRBV27 and TRBJ1-6; D is perhaps TRBD1 (5 bases). Germline CDR1 and CDR2: MNHEY and SMNVEV (reference sequence). The CDR3 has 14 residues. Trimming took 5 bases from V and 8 from J, leaving 13 bases between them.